A single sample gave rise to the 4 T cell receptor beta chains below, sequenced in a study of T cell responses to AZD1222 COVID-19 vaccine. Using immunoSEQ multiplex PCR, the repertoire was profiled, and TCRdb retains in-frame clones only, with some absent. The repertoire consists of approximately 130,000 clones, with 80% to 90% occurring once and the leading ten covering 9% to 9.5%. Sequencing was performed on peripheral blood, taken on day 0 of AZD1222 vaccination. The origin of the receptors is an adult in good health.

V gene TRBV11-2 combines with J gene TRBJ1-1, with 8 bases lining up with TRBD1. The CDR3 spans 13 residues. CDR1 SGHAT and CDR2 FQNNGV come from the germline V gene. Trimming cost V 5 bases and J 8 bases; bases outside gene matches: 7. CDR3 residues: CASSPDRGGEAFF. In DNA form, the CDR3 reads TGTGCCAGCAGCCCAGACAGGGGCGGGGAAGCTTTCTTT.

The chain has TRBV28 and TRBJ2-2; D is perhaps TRBD2 (6 bases). Germline V gene sequence: CDR1 MDHEN, CDR2 SYDVKM. V lost 5 bases and J lost 4, with 11 bases in between. The CDR3 extends over 14 amino acids. The CDR3 reads CASSVTRPTGELFF. Written as DNA, the CDR3 is TGTGCCAGCAGTGTGACTAGACCCACCGGGGAGCTGTTTTTT.

This clone has a handful of counts. The chain recombines TRBV6-5 with TRBJ1-2; 8 bases match TRBD1. The V gene end was trimmed by 5 bases and the J gene end by 4 bases; junction bases not matched to a gene: 3. This CDR3 has 13 residues. Germline assignment: CDR1 MNHEY and CDR2 SVGAGI. Here the CDR3 reads CASSQGAIYGYTF. The CDR3 nucleotides read TGTGCCAGCAGTCAGGGGGCCATCTATGGCTACACCTTC.

The chain combines TRBV19 with TRBJ2-7; D remains unclear. The V gene's germline CDR1 is LNHDA and CDR2 SQIVND (reference sequence). This CDR3 has 14 amino acids. V shed 3 bases and J shed 7 bases, with 16 bases lying between them. CDR3 in amino acids: CASSIGGLRVEQYF. CDR3 coding DNA: TGTGCCAGTAGTATTGGCGGATTACGAGTAGAGCAGTACTTC. The variable domain in full, completed from reference TRBV19 and TRBJ2-7, reads DGGITQSPKYLFRKEGQNVTLSCEQNLNHDAMYWYRQDPGQGLRLIYYSQIVNDFQKGDIAEGYSVSREKKESFPLTVTSAQKNPTAFYLCASSIGGLRVEQYFGPGTRLTVT.